Sequencing of this T cell receptor (beta chain) was carried out in a study of Ad26.COV2.S vaccination and SARS-CoV-2 variants. Study at large: A COV1001 Ad26.COV2.S trial-arm participant provided the sample. Donor got 5x10^10 or 1x10^11 viral particles of Ad26.COV2.S. Study-level points and caveats: Those who received the vaccine showed greater spike-specific TCR breadth than those given placebo. Considerable breadth of spike-specific CD8+ and CD4+ T cell responses has reportedly been documented following vaccination.

Generated by immunoSEQ multiplex PCR, the TCRdb table keeps only in-frame clones and is missing some. The profile shows roughly 320,000 clones, just under 85% of them singletons. This sample's treatment: about 20 received Ad26.COV2.S at low or high dose, single or two shots; 5 received placebo; per-sample allocation not given. The investigators took samples on day 63 after the first vaccine or placebo injection. Germline CDR1 LNHNV, CDR2 YYDKDF (reference sequence). The CDR3 spans 13 residues. Trimming took off 1 base at V and 2 bases at J, with 5 bases between the two ends. This clone was counted between two and nine times. No antigen is known for it.

This rearrangement joins TRBV15 to TRBJ1-2; D ambiguous. Sequences were derived from peripheral blood, sampled in a trial of Ad26.COV2.S vaccine versus placebo. The receptor was derived from a person aged 18-65 years who received the Ad26.COV2.S COVID-19 vaccine or a placebo. CDR3 bases: TGTGCCACCAGCAGAGGGGGAAACTATGGCTACACCTTC. It is translated as CATSRGGNYGYTF.